The clone carrying this T cell receptor beta chain appeared once. Its target is not known. Sequencing of TCR beta covered CD8+ and CD4+ T cells obtained from blood. Negative isolation yielded the CD8+ and CD4+ T cells, while FACS enriched the TEMRA cells. Germline V gene sequence: CDR1 SGHNT, CDR2 YYREEE (reference sequence). The CDR3 is 14 residues long. V was pared by 0 bases and J by 5 bases, with 2 bases of the junction left unmatched. This sample is drawn from a study of CD8 T cells in Susac syndrome. The study, taken as a whole, reports: It was acknowledged by the study that relatively few individuals were included in its TCR sequencing and HLA analysis.

Random hexamers were used to reverse transcribe an amount of roughly 0.5 to 1 ug RNA. TCR beta CDR3 was amplified by immunoSEQ covering 54 Vbeta and 13 Jbeta. TCRdb itself ran the immunoSEQ multiplex PCR reads through MiXCR, one entry per CDR3 protein. The repertoire has some 63,000 distinct CDR3 sequences, approximately 93% of them found once; the top ten carry about 0.61%. The material sequenced was CD8+ T cells from PBMCs. The source is a human donor with multiple sclerosis. The chain is built from TRBV5-4 and TRBJ1-1; TRBD1 matches 9 bases. Written as DNA, the CDR3 is TGTGCCAGCAGCTTGGCCGGACAGGGGACTGAAGCTTTCTTT. Translation gives CASSLAGQGTEAFF.